Here is one TCR beta chain with its context. These data come from a study of blood T cell repertoires in COVID-19. Assignment of participants to cohorts was predicated upon participant-reported clinical history. The recovered donors of Cohort 3 showed two negative PCRs, clearance, or symptom resolution. In the original analysis: Nucleated cell counts were estimated from reference gene primer amplification. Using immunoSEQ multiplex PCR, the repertoire was profiled, and TCRdb retains in-frame clones only, with some absent. V and J calls and clone size are as listed in that table; D and trimming were resolved from the DNA. Of about 380,000 clones in the sample, 88% are singletons; the top ten hold 1.2%. V was shortened by 4 bases and J by 0 bases, with 12 bases between the two germline ends. The CDR3 length is 16 residues. Per the germline V gene, CDR1 is LGHNA and CDR2 is YNFKEQ.

This receptor was identified in a woman between 18 and 29 years old who had recovered from COVID-19. The sample taken for sequencing was PBMCs or T cells enriched from blood (not recorded which). The rearrangement links TRBV4-2 to TRBJ1-4; perhaps TRBD1 as D (6 bases). The CDR3 DNA follows: TGTGCCAGCAGCCCGAGACAGGCGACAACTAATGAAAAACTGTTTTTT. As protein: CASSPRQATTNEKLFF.